This T cell receptor (beta chain) originates from a study of T cell repertoires in cytomegalovirus infection. The V gene lost 0 bases and the J gene lost 7 bases, with 10 bases spanning the gap. The CDR3 runs 13 residues. Germline CDR1 reads LNHNV; CDR2 reads YYDKDF (reference sequence). With regard to this clonotype: The antigen remains unidentified.

MiXCR was run by TCRdb on the reads, yielding one entry per CDR3 protein. The sample lists 570,000 or so distinct CDR3 sequences, around 40% occurring once. The clonotype originates from a human donor in good health (CMV status not recorded). Some clones in this sample may be carry-over from other donors' samples. The sequenced sample was cultured PBMCs, obtained from culture after CMV antigen stimulation. The chain carries TRBV15 and TRBJ2-7, with D perhaps matching TRBD2 (5 bases). CDR3 region: CATSRDFRGEQYF. CDR3 bases: TGTGCCACCAGCAGAGATTTCCGCGGGGAGCAGTACTTC.